This TCR beta chain was observed in a study of T cell responses to AZD1222 COVID-19 vaccine. V was clipped by 0 bases and J by 7 bases, with 9 bases between them. Per the germline V gene, CDR1 is LNHNV and CDR2 is YYDKDF (reference sequence). The CDR3 has 13 residues. Assay used: immunoSEQ multiplex PCR; TCRdb lists only in-frame clones, some missing. The sample holds about 150,000 clones, 70% to 90% seen once. The material sequenced was peripheral blood, taken on day 0 of AZD1222 vaccination. The sequence was obtained from an adult in good health. The V call is TRBV15, the J call TRBJ1-2; D is ambiguous. CDR3: CATSRDAIGGYTF. In nucleotides, the CDR3 is TGTGCCACCAGCAGAGATGCTATAGGTGGCTACACCTTC.